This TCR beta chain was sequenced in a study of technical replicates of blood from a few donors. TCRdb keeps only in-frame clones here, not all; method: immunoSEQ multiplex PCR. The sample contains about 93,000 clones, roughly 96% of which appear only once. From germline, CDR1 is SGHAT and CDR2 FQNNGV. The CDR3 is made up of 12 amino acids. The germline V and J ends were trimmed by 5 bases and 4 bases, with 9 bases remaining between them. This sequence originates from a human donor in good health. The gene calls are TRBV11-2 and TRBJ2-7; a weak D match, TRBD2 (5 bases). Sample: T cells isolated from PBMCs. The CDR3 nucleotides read TGTGCCAGCAGCGATACTAGATACGAGCAGTACTTC. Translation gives CASSDTRYEQYF. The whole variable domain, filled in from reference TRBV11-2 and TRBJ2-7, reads EAGVAQSPRYKIIEKRQSVAFWCNPISGHATLYWYQQILGQGPKLLIQFQNNGVVDDSQLPKDRFSAERLKGVDSTLKIQPAKLEDSAVYLCASSDTRYEQYFGPGTRLTVT.